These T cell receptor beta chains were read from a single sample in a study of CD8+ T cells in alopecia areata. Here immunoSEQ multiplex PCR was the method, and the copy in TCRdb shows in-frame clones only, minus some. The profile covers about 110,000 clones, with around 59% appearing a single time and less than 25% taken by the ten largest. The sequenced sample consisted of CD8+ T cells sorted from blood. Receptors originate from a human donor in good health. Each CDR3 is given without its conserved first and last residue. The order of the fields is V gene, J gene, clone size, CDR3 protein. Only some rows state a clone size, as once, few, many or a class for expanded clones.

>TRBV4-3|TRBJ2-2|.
ASSQDLGLSNTGELF
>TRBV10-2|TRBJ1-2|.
ASSAGTYGYT
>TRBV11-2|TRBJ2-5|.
ASSPDWKTQY
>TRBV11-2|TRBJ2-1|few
ASSFGGDEQF
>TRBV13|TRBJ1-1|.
ASSPRGNTEAF
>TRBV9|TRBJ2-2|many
ASSPRQVVGELF
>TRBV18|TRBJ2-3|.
ASSPTSGGTGDTQY
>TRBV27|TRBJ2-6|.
ASSFTGNGANVLT
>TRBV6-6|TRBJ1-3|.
ASSYEISGNTIY
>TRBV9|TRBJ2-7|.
ASSVAGNRNEQY
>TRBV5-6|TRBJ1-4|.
ASSYIATNEKLF
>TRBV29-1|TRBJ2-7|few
SVGGRYEQY
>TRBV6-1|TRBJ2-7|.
ASRAGQGASEQY
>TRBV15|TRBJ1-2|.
ATTQGWSNYGYT
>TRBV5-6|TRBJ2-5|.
ASSLVLVVQY
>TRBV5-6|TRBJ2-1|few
ASSLGTTPVPF
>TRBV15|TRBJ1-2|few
ATSISRGLANYGYT
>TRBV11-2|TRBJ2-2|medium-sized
ASSLGGGLF
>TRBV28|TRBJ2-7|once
ASSSINMREQY
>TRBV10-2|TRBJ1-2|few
ASRGRGYT
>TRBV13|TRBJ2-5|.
ASSLGSHQETQY
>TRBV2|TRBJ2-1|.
ASSVGGDSYNEQF